This entry concerns a single T cell receptor beta chain. Some clones are missing from TCRdb's copy, which holds only in-frame ones; the method was immunoSEQ multiplex PCR. The sample has 110,000 or so clones, approximately 93% seen once. This entry belongs to a study of T cell changes during pregnancy in multiple sclerosis. Unmatched junction bases numbered 5, after V lost 6 bases and J lost 3 bases. The germline CDR1 and CDR2 sequences are SNHLY and FYNNEI. The CDR3 consists of 15 residues. The genes are TRBV2 and TRBJ2-7; 13 nucleotides line up with TRBD2. The sample was peripheral blood, taken before pregnancy. This TCR was recovered from a female donor with multiple sclerosis, enrolled in a pregnancy study. The CDR3 bases are TGTGCCAGCAGGCACGGGACTAGCGGGATCTACGAGCAGTACTTC. This translates into CASRHGTSGIYEQYF.